Shown below are 32 T cell receptor beta chains from a single sample sequenced in a study of blood T cell repertoires in COVID-19. Method: immunoSEQ multiplex PCR; TCRdb's copy keeps in-frame clones and lacks some. The sample has about 400,000 clones; more than 80% are singletons. The sequenced sample consisted of peripheral blood. The receptors come from a woman aged 30 to 39 with active or convalescent COVID-19.

This chain joins TRBV5-1 and TRBJ2-5, with 15 positions matching TRBD2. J was trimmed by 2 bases and V by 4 bases; bases with no gene match: 3. This CDR3 is built from 16 residues. CDR1 is SGHRS and CDR2 is YFSETQ in the germline V gene. This CDR3 reads CASSMGLAGGQETQYF. In DNA form, the CDR3 reads TGCGCCAGCAGCATGGGACTAGCGGGAGGACAAGAGACCCAGTACTTC.

This clone was recorded a few times. This chain links TRBV5-4 with TRBJ1-3, with TRBD1 matching over 9 bases. Germline-derived CDR1 and CDR2 are SGHNT and YYREEE (reference sequence). This CDR3 comprises 15 residues. V shed 2 bases and J 2 bases; nucleotides not matched to a gene: 2. CDR3 residues: CASSFGQGTGNTIYF. CDR3 sequence (DNA): TGTGCCAGCAGCTTTGGACAGGGGACTGGAAACACCATATATTTT.

The chain couples TRBV7-9 to TRBJ2-7; TRBD1 might be the D (6 bases). The CDR3 sequence is 13 residues long. Looked up from germline, CDR1 is SEHNR and CDR2 is FQNEAQ (reference sequence). V was cut by 0 bases and J by 7 bases, with 10 bases left in between. In DNA, the CDR3 is TGTGCCAGCAGCTTAGCGGGGGCTTGGGAGCAGTACTTC. This codes for CASSLAGAWEQYF.

The chain couples TRBV10-3 to TRBJ2-2; no firm D call. V lost 4 bases, J lost 0 bases, and 6 bases lay in between. CDR3 size: 14 residues. Germline loops: CDR1 ENHRY, CDR2 SYGVKD. CDR3 protein: CAISGASNTGELFF. CDR3 DNA: TGTGCCATCAGTGGGGCATCGAACACCGGGGAGCTGTTTTTT.

The chain is built from TRBV6-5 and TRBJ1-1; TRBD1 agrees at 8 bases. The CDR3 contains 14 residues. Germline V gene lookup returns CDR1 MNHEY and CDR2 SVGAGI. Trimming removed 8 bases from V and 4 bases from J; junction bases left unmatched: 9. The DNA of the CDR3 is TGTGCCAGCGACGACAGGGGAAGGGGCACTGAAGCTTTCTTT. It translates to CASDDRGRGTEAFF.

The chain joins TRBV29-1 to TRBJ1-6; D may be TRBD1 (6 bases). V was clipped by 6 bases and J by 5 bases, with 11 bases between them. Germline values: CDR1 SQVTM, CDR2 ANQGSEA. The CDR3 is made up of 13 amino acids. Here the CDR3 DNA reads TGCAGCGTCCGACAGGAGGATAATTCACCCCTCCACTTT. This codes for CSVRQEDNSPLHF.

J is TRBJ1-1 and V is TRBV15; weak D call: TRBD1 (5 bases). CDR1 is LNHNV and CDR2 is YYDKDF in the germline V gene (reference sequence). V shed 3 bases and J shed 4 bases, with 12 bases lying between them. The CDR3 consists of 14 residues. The DNA for the CDR3 is TGTGCCACCAGCAGCCAGGGTGTTGGCACTGAAGCTTTCTTT. Translation gives CATSSQGVGTEAFF.

The chain links TRBV3-1 (or the pseudogene TRBV3-2) to TRBJ1-1; 8 nucleotides match TRBD1. CDR1 and CDR2 (germline): LGHDT, YNNKEL (reference sequence). V lost 5 bases, J lost 1 base, and 3 bases stayed unmatched. This CDR3 is built from 14 residues. CDR3: CASSFGTGNTEAFF. In DNA form, the CDR3 reads TGTGCCAGCAGCTTTGGGACAGGGAACACTGAAGCTTTCTTT.

V gene TRBV2 combines with J gene TRBJ2-5, with 8 bases identical to TRBD2. This CDR3 comprises 16 residues. The V gene end was trimmed by 2 bases and the J gene end by 4 bases; junction bases not matched to a gene: 9. Germline V gives CDR1 SNHLY, CDR2 FYNNEI. The CDR3 region is CASSESPAGAGETQYF. CDR3 nucleotide sequence: TGTGCCAGCAGTGAAAGCCCAGCGGGAGCGGGAGAGACCCAGTACTTC.

This chain links TRBV19 with TRBJ2-7, with 8 bases matching TRBD1. Germline CDR1 is LNHDA and CDR2 is SQIVND (reference sequence). V was pared by 2 bases and J by 3 bases, with 6 bases of the junction left unmatched. This CDR3 contains 15 residues. The CDR3 region has the DNA TGTGCCAGTAGTATACCCGGGACAGGCCTCTACGAGCAGTACTTC. Protein product: CASSIPGTGLYEQYF.

The V call is TRBV5-4, the J call TRBJ2-1, with a tentative D call TRBD2 (5 bases). The germline gives CDR1 SGHNT, CDR2 YYREEE (reference sequence). The CDR3 totals 15 residues. V was pared by 0 bases and J by 1 base, with 8 bases between. The CDR3: CASSLDPGSYNEQFF. Written as DNA, the CDR3 is TGTGCCAGCAGCTTGGACCCGGGGTCCTACAATGAGCAGTTCTTC.

The V gene is TRBV19, the J gene TRBJ2-1, with D tentatively TRBD2 (6 bases). CDR3 length equals 15 residues. V was shortened by 3 bases and J by 5 bases, with 14 bases between the two germline ends. CDR1 is LNHDA, CDR2 SQIVND, per germline (reference sequence). CDR3 sequence: CASSILSGAHNEQFF. CDR3 DNA sequence: TGTGCCAGTAGTATCCTGTCGGGAGCCCACAATGAGCAGTTCTTC.

The rearrangement uses TRBV6-6 and TRBJ1-6; D gene ambiguous. The CDR3 totals 12 residues. V dropped 5 bases and J dropped 14 bases, with 13 bases sitting between them. Germline V gene lookup returns CDR1 MNHNY and CDR2 SVGAGI (reference sequence). The CDR3 here is CASSLGLSTLHF. CDR3 coding DNA: TGTGCCAGCAGTCTCGGACTGTCGACCCTCCACTTT.

This chain links TRBV4-1 with TRBJ1-2; weak D call: TRBD1 (5 bases). V shed 1 base and J shed 1 base, with 10 bases lying between them. The CDR3 extends over 15 amino acids. CDR1 is MGHRA, CDR2 YSYEKL, per germline. The CDR3 sequence: CASSQGPGLNYGYTF. The CDR3 DNA reads TGCGCCAGCAGCCAAGGCCCAGGGCTTAACTATGGCTACACCTTC.

The DNA for the CDR3 is TGTGCCACTCCCGGGACTGCCTACAATGAGCAGTTCTTC. It specifies CATPGTAYNEQFF. V gene TRBV2 combines with J gene TRBJ2-1, with D possibly being TRBD2 (6 bases). Trimming pared 10 bases from V and 2 bases from J, leaving 12 bases between. Per germline, CDR1 SNHLY and CDR2 FYNNEI. CDR3 length: 13 residues.

The chain couples TRBV19 to TRBJ1-1; D uncertain. This CDR3 contains 12 residues. The germline V gene has CDR1 LNHDA and CDR2 SQIVND (reference sequence). V was cut by 4 bases and J by 3 bases, with 6 bases left in between. CDR3 DNA: TGTGCCAGTAGTAGACAAGACACTGAAGCTTTCTTT. Its protein is CASSRQDTEAFF.

This chain uses TRBV5-1 with TRBJ2-1; 12 nucleotides match TRBD2. CDR1 and CDR2 from the germline V gene are SGHRS and YFSETQ. The CDR3 covers 15 residues. V was pared by 0 bases and J by 8 bases, with 3 bases of the junction left unmatched. CDR3 in amino acids: CASSLGTSGTHEQFF. CDR3 nucleotide sequence: TGCGCCAGCAGCTTGGGGACTAGCGGGACCCATGAGCAGTTCTTC.

The chain couples TRBV3-1 (or the pseudogene TRBV3-2) to TRBJ2-5, with TRBD2 as a possible D gene (5 bases). The germline V and J ends were trimmed by 4 bases and 7 bases, with 10 bases remaining between them. CDR1 and CDR2 (germline): LGHDT, YNNKEL (reference sequence). The CDR3 is 12 amino acids. The CDR3 DNA reads as TGTGCCAGCAGCCCCAACAGCGGGACCCAGTACTTC. The encoded protein is CASSPNSGTQYF.

The chain is built from TRBV5-6 and TRBJ2-7, with 7 positions matching TRBD1. Germline trimming cut 2 bases from V and 6 bases from J; bases unmatched to any gene: 11. Germline CDR1 reads SGHDT; CDR2 reads YYEEEE. This CDR3 spans 15 amino acids. The CDR3 DNA follows: TGTGCCAGCAGCTTTGCCGGGACAGCGGCTTCCGAGCAGTACTTC. Its protein product is CASSFAGTAASEQYF.

This sequence joins TRBV27 and TRBJ2-7, with TRBD2 matching 9 bases. Trimming took 5 bases from V and 0 from J; bases not matched to a gene: 14. The CDR3 is 18 residues long. The germline CDR1 and CDR2 sequences are MNHEY and SMNVEV (reference sequence). CDR3 protein: CASSLRPPREGGSYEQYF. The DNA of the CDR3 is TGTGCCAGCAGTCTACGACCCCCGCGGGAGGGGGGCTCCTACGAGCAGTACTTC.

This clone has just a few counts. The J gene is TRBJ1-2, the V gene TRBV3-1 (or the pseudogene TRBV3-2); D not certain. The ends were cut back, 1 base at V and 5 bases at J, with 8 bases in the middle. Germline V gives CDR1 LGHDT, CDR2 YNNKEL (reference sequence). The CDR3 extends over 13 amino acids. The CDR3 DNA sequence: TGTGCCAGCAGCCAAGGGGCAAGTTATGGCTACACCTTC. It yields the protein CASSQGASYGYTF.

The chain joins TRBV11-3 to TRBJ1-5, with 8 bases lining up with TRBD1. Germline CDR1 SGHNT, CDR2 YENEEA. The V and J ends lost 0 bases and 5 bases, in that order; junction bases with no gene match: 9. The CDR3 runs to 17 residues. In nucleotides, the CDR3 is TGTGCCAGCAGCTTAGAGGGGACAGGAGGCTCCTATCAGCCCCAGCATTTT. It translates to CASSLEGTGGSYQPQHF.

The CDR3 protein is CASSLEFHNEAFF. The DNA for the CDR3 is TGTGCCAGCAGCTTAGAATTTCACAATGAAGCTTTCTTT. The chain joins TRBV7-8 to TRBJ1-1; D unresolved. Germline CDR1 reads SGHVS; CDR2 reads FQNEAQ. The CDR3 runs 13 residues. V shed 1 base and J shed 7 bases, with 10 bases lying between them.

This clone was detected only once. The rearrangement uses TRBV12-3 or TRBV12-4 and TRBJ1-2, with D unclear. Trimming took 6 bases from V and 1 from J, leaving 9 bases between them. The CDR3 runs to 13 residues. CDR3 residues: CASSPRYNYGYTF. CDR3 DNA: TGTGCCAGCAGCCCGAGATATAACTATGGCTACACCTTC.

This chain connects TRBV7-9 to TRBJ1-1; the match to TRBD1 covers 7 bases. Per the germline V gene, CDR1 is SEHNR and CDR2 is FQNEAQ (reference sequence). The CDR3 has 15 residues. The V segment lost 4 bases and the J segment 7 bases; nucleotides outside the gene matches: 12. The CDR3 loop is CASSSNAGQDSEAFF. The CDR3 DNA follows: TGTGCCAGCAGCTCAAATGCCGGACAGGACAGTGAAGCTTTCTTT.

A single count supports this clone. The rearrangement joins TRBV30 to TRBJ1-1; D not certain. V lost 4 bases to trimming and J lost 0 bases, with 3 bases between them. The CDR3 contains 11 residues. Germline V gives CDR1 GTSNPN, CDR2 SVGIG (reference sequence). The DNA for the CDR3 is TGTGCCTGGACAGTGAACACTGAAGCTTTCTTT. Its translation: CAWTVNTEAFF. Using reference TRBV30 and TRBJ1-1 for the parts outside the CDR3, the full variable domain is SQTIHQWPATLVQPVGSPLSLECTVEGTSNPNLYWYRQAAGRGLQLLFYSVGIGQISSEVPQNLSASRPQDRQFILSSKKLLLSDSGFYLCAWTVNTEAFFGQGTRLTVV.

V is TRBV3-1 (or the pseudogene TRBV3-2) and J is TRBJ2-7; a weak D match, TRBD1 (5 bases). The CDR3 consists of 12 residues. Looked up from germline, CDR1 is LGHDT and CDR2 is YNNKEL (reference sequence). Trimming took off 4 bases at V and 7 bases at J, with 11 bases between the two ends. The CDR3 sequence is CASSRNRQEQYF. DNA for the CDR3: TGTGCCAGCAGCCGGAACCGACAGGAGCAGTACTTC.

A note on this clone: Other DNA sequences within the sample encode an identical CDR3. The V and J genes are TRBV5-1 and TRBJ1-2; tentative D call: TRBD1 (5 bases). The germline V gene encodes CDR1 SGHRS and CDR2 YFSETQ. CDR3 length: 13 amino acids. V shed 0 bases and J shed 2 bases, with 5 bases lying between them. CDR3 residues: CASSLGQNYGYTF. The CDR3 nucleotides read TGCGCCAGCAGCTTGGGACAGAACTATGGCTACACCTTC.

This sequence joins TRBV2 and TRBJ1-3, with D tentatively TRBD1 (5 bases). This CDR3 contains 14 residues. Germline V CDR1 and CDR2: SNHLY, FYNNEI. With 4 bases removed from V and 4 bases from J, the gap between germline ends came to 11 bases. In DNA, the CDR3 is TGTGCCAGCAGTGTTACAGGAACAGGAAACACCATATATTTT. Translation: CASSVTGTGNTIYF.

The chain uses TRBV30 and TRBJ2-7; D is possibly TRBD1 (5 bases). V dropped 4 bases and J dropped 2 bases, with 12 bases sitting between them. Germline values: CDR1 GTSNPN, CDR2 SVGIG (reference sequence). The CDR3 runs to 13 residues. This CDR3 reads CAWIKTATYEQYF. In DNA form, the CDR3 reads TGTGCCTGGATAAAGACAGCTACCTACGAGCAGTACTTC. Looking up the rest from reference TRBV30 and TRBJ2-7 gives the full variable domain: SQTIHQWPATLVQPVGSPLSLECTVEGTSNPNLYWYRQAAGRGLQLLFYSVGIGQISSEVPQNLSASRPQDRQFILSSKKLLLSDSGFYLCAWIKTATYEQYFGPGTRLTVT.

The chain recombines TRBV4-2 with TRBJ1-1; 7 positions agree with TRBD1. The V gene end was trimmed by 3 bases and the J gene end by 1 base; junction bases not matched to a gene: 8. Germline CDR1 is LGHNA and CDR2 is YNFKEQ. The CDR3 runs 16 residues. The CDR3 nucleotides read TGTGCCAGCAGCCACTCCACAGGGGCAAAGAACACTGAAGCTTTCTTT. Its protein product is CASSHSTGAKNTEAFF.

In nucleotides, the CDR3 is TGCGCCAGCAGCACGAGCGGGGGGGCCAGTAATGAGCAGTTCTTC. It translates to CASSTSGGASNEQFF. This chain joins TRBV5-1 and TRBJ2-1, with 10 positions matching TRBD2. This CDR3 region has 15 residues. Trimming removed 4 bases from V and 7 bases from J; junction bases left unmatched: 8. Germline V gives CDR1 SGHRS, CDR2 YFSETQ.